This TCR beta chain stems from a study of T cell changes during pregnancy in multiple sclerosis (dated by TCRdb to between 2019 and 2020). Regarding the research as a whole: The study examined how the T cell repertoire changed over the course of pregnancy in women with multiple sclerosis.

The germline V gene yields MGHRA for CDR1 and YSYEKL for CDR2. The CDR3 goes from the cysteine to the phenylalanine over 16 residues. This entry keeps only the CDR3 DNA: 48 bases, framed from base 1. Clipping removes 3 bases from V and 3 bases from J, with 5 as the unmatched junction base count. The method was the immunoSEQ multiplex PCR assay. Sourced from immuneACCESS, this table was stored by TCRdb with only in-frame sequences that have V and J called. A share of the clones is absent; for the studies checked, an unresolved V gene accounts for under half, and the remainder has no known explanation. This sample has 65,000 to 85,000 clones in its table, and about 92% of those were observed once. 0.2% to 0.25% of the sample is taken by the ten largest. Concerning this clone itself: Its antigen remains undetermined. There are no base qualities to consult, and no much larger clone falls within one base.

The source material was CD4+ T cells from peripheral blood mononuclear cells, sampled before pregnancy. In this chain, TRBV4-1 is recombined with TRBJ2-2, and 9 junctional nucleotides match TRBD2. This TCR was sampled from a female donor with multiple sclerosis, enrolled in a pregnancy study. The CDR3 here reads CASSQGIAGDTGELFF. The nucleotide sequence is given as TGCGCCAGCAGCCAGGGTATAGCGGGGGACACCGGGGAGCTGTTTTTT.